A single sample gave rise to the 8 T cell receptor beta chains below, sequenced in a study of control samples from healthy donors and cancer patients. Some clones are missing from TCRdb's copy, which holds only in-frame ones; the method was immunoSEQ multiplex PCR. The data contain 94,000 or so clones, roughly 83% of them singletons. The sample taken for sequencing was PBMCs. These receptors all come from a man between 65 and 85 years old with lung cancer.

The V call is TRBV9, the J call TRBJ2-3; 9 bases are shared with TRBD2. V gave up 0 bases and J gave up 9 bases; unmatched junction bases: 11. This CDR3 has 16 residues. Germline V gene sequence: CDR1 SGDLS, CDR2 YYNGEE. This CDR3 reads CASSVASGVPPRTQYF. The CDR3 DNA is TGTGCCAGCAGCGTAGCTAGCGGGGTGCCCCCACGGACGCAGTATTTT.

The V gene is TRBV19, the J gene TRBJ1-1; D remains unclear. This CDR3 is 14 amino acids long. The V end was cut by 3 bases, the J end by 0 bases, with 8 bases between. Germline V lookup: CDR1 LNHDA, CDR2 SQIVND (reference sequence). The DNA of the CDR3 is TGTGCCAGTAGTATCCGGGCTCTGAACACTGAAGCTTTCTTT. Encoded protein: CASSIRALNTEAFF. Filled out from reference TRBV19 and TRBJ1-1, the complete variable domain reads DGGITQSPKYLFRKEGQNVTLSCEQNLNHDAMYWYRQDPGQGLRLIYYSQIVNDFQKGDIAEGYSVSREKKESFPLTVTSAQKNPTAFYLCASSIRALNTEAFFGQGTRLTVV.

CDR3 loop: CASSQRGGAGADTQYF. The CDR3 DNA reads TGTGCCAGCAGCCAACGCGGGGGGGCGGGGGCAGATACGCAGTATTTT. The V call is TRBV3-1 (or the pseudogene TRBV3-2), the J call TRBJ2-3; 9 bases line up with TRBD2. Trimming took 2 bases from V and 4 from J; bases not matched to a gene: 7. Germline V gene lookup returns CDR1 LGHDT and CDR2 YNNKEL (reference sequence). The CDR3 runs 16 residues.

The rearrangement links TRBV7-3 to TRBJ1-1; TRBD1 aligns across 9 bases. This CDR3 is built from 14 residues. In germline, CDR1 is SGHTA, CDR2 FQGTGA. V shed 5 bases, J shed 5 bases, and the junction held 6 bases outside the gene matches. The CDR3 sequence is CASSPTGGPTEAFF. The CDR3 bases are TGTGCCAGCAGCCCCACAGGGGGCCCGACTGAAGCTTTCTTT.

This chain uses TRBV4-1 with TRBJ1-1, with no clear D. The CDR3 extends over 17 amino acids. Germline CDR1 and CDR2: MGHRA and YSYEKL. V shed 0 bases and J shed 5 bases, with 19 bases lying between them. CDR3 coding DNA: TGCGCCAGCAGCCAAGACCGGAAGGTTGGAGGGAGGACTGAAGCTTTCTTT. It translates to CASSQDRKVGGRTEAFF.

The chain couples TRBV7-3 to TRBJ1-5; D is ambiguous. CDR1 is SGHTA and CDR2 is FQGTGA in the germline V gene. Trimming removed 0 bases from V and 9 bases from J, with 6 bases in between. The CDR3 spans 12 residues. The CDR3 DNA is TGTGCCAGCAGCTTAACCCCTAGGCCCCAGCATTTT. Translated: CASSLTPRPQHF.

In this sample, this clone turned up a few times. The chain is built from TRBV30 and TRBJ2-1; D could derive from TRBD1 or TRBD2 (6 bases each). This CDR3 spans 12 amino acids. CDR1 and CDR2 from the germline V gene are GTSNPN and SVGIG (reference sequence). Deletions cut 4 bases from V and 9 bases from J, with 13 bases between. The CDR3 region has the DNA TGTGCCTGGAATTTCGGGGGCTCTGAGCAGTTCTTC. As protein: CAWNFGGSEQFF.

The gene calls are TRBV27 and TRBJ2-7; D gene uncertain. The CDR3 runs to 13 residues. V lost 3 bases and J lost 3, with 9 bases in between. CDR1 is MNHEY and CDR2 is SMNVEV in the germline V gene (reference sequence). CDR3: CASSFRDGYEQYF. CDR3 coding DNA: TGTGCCAGCAGTTTCCGTGACGGCTACGAGCAGTACTTC.